Described below is a single TCR beta chain sequence and its context. It has no known antigen specificity. No base quality values were provided; no much bigger clone lies one nucleotide off. One collaborating source in Seattle enrolled patients during active infection and followed them longitudinally through the course of disease. Whole blood was collected in K2EDTA tubes by collaborating institutions according to the institutions' own protocols. Collaborator samples were shipped for TCRbeta analysis as frozen whole blood, isolated PBMCs, or DNA extracted from either sample type. TCRbeta CDR3 regions were amplified from genomic DNA using the immunoSEQ Assay, a bias-controlled multiplex PCR. For the original study's pipeline: The number of nucleated cells in each sample was estimated from the amplification of reference gene primers within the assay. Sequence reads were collapsed and filtered to measure the absolute abundance of every unique TCRbeta CDR3 rearrangement. Productive Simpson clonality was computed per sample as the square root of Simpson's diversity index over productive rearrangements. Sourced from immuneACCESS, this table was stored by TCRdb with only in-frame sequences that have V and J called. A share of the clones is absent; for the studies checked, an unresolved V gene accounts for under half, and the remainder has no known explanation. That table is the source of V, J and clone size, and D and trimming were worked out from the DNA. The sample contains fewer than 300,000 clones, 86% of them found a single time. 9.5% to 13% of the sample goes to the ten largest clones.

The data belong to a study of blood T cell repertoires in COVID-19 (dated by TCRdb to between 2020 and 2021). Regarding the study in general: Samples from collaborators originated in the United States, Italy and Spain and spanned both the acute and convalescent phases of COVID-19. The prospective study material was composed of cDNA or gDNA derived from T cells, B-cell-depleted T cells, or PBMCs. Subjects who had been exposed to COVID-19, were actively infected with it, or had recovered from it provided the deeply sampled blood TCRbeta repertoires that made up the dataset. The repertoires were released in a freely available public database meant as a resource for research on the immune response to SARS-CoV-2. Samples came from the ongoing ImmuneRACE study (first 160 participants) plus 1,254 subjects from 6 global collaborators. Sample metadata almost always included a de-identified subject ID, COVID-19 status, age in years and sex. Where available, HLA class I and class II types were obtained from metadata supplied by the sample provider rather than from assay-based typing. Points the paper makes about the study in general: The amount of clinical and demographic metadata varied by source and participant and was provided uncurated.

From cysteine to phenylalanine, the CDR3 is 16 amino acids long. The sequence is cut down to CDR3 DNA, 48 bases in frame from base 1. Trimming removed 5 bases from V and 4 bases from J; the gene matches leave 14 bases unexplained. From a lookup of the germline V gene, CDR1 and CDR2 are SGHRS and YFSETQ. This TCR was sampled from a man in his forties or fifties with COVID-19, enrolled during active disease. Sequenced input: peripheral blood. The chain is made from TRBV5-1 and TRBJ1-1; 7 middle bases align to TRBD1. CDR3 loop: CASRFRGTTVATEAFF. The DNA is as follows: TGCGCCAGCAGGTTCAGGGGGACAACGGTGGCCACTGAAGCTTTCTTT.